This TCR beta chain was found in a study of graft-versus-host responses after intestinal transplantation. Study-wide background: Uniformly, recipients were administered anti-thymocyte globulin induction with subsequent tacrolimus and steroids for roughly three years. Study conclusions and caveats: GvH clones were found in recipient marrow; some appeared first in ileum or blood. Some patients had graft-donor T cell macrochimerism. In their allografts, the ratios of graft-versus-host to host-versus-graft T cell clones were high.

Only in-frame clones appear in the TCRdb table, and some are missing; sequencing was by immunoSEQ multiplex PCR. The sample includes about 98,000 clones, about 82% of them seen just once. For this clone: What it recognizes is unknown.

The CDR3 totals 16 residues. The V gene's germline CDR1 is SGHAT and CDR2 FQNNGV. J lost 4 bases, V lost 5 bases, and 11 bases had no gene match. This chain joins TRBV11-2 and TRBJ2-5; TRBD1 matches at 9 bases. The source is a human patient who received an intestinal transplant, so some T cells may come from the graft donor. This sample comprised PBMCs, obtained 255 days after intestinal transplant. CDR3 DNA: TGTGCCAGCAGCCCGTTAGGGACAGGGTGGGGAGAGACCCAGTACTTC. Its translation is CASSPLGTGWGETQYF.